These 18 T cell receptor beta chains came from one sample sequenced in a study of shared clonotypes between healthy human individuals. Generated by immunoSEQ multiplex PCR, the TCRdb table keeps only in-frame clones and is missing some. The sample lists 2.3 million or so clones; 85% to 95% were seen once. Sequencing used naive CD4+ T cells from PBMCs. Subset here: CD45RA+ positively selected. These receptors all come from a man between 18 and 35 years old in good health. Some clones in this sample may be carry-over from other donors' samples.

A note on this clone: The identical CDR3 is also encoded by other nucleotide sequences in the sample. The chain combines TRBV27 with TRBJ2-6, with no clear D. This CDR3 has 13 residues. V was shortened by 6 bases and J by 0 bases, with 3 bases between the two germline ends. Germline V gene lookup returns CDR1 MNHEY and CDR2 SMNVEV (reference sequence). In nucleotides, the CDR3 is TGTGCCAGCAGACCCTCTGGGGCCAACGTCCTGACTTTC. This encodes CASRPSGANVLTF.

This clone showed up just a few times. This chain uses TRBV5-5 with TRBJ2-2; tentatively, D is TRBD1 or TRBD2 (5 bases each). Trimming left V 3 bases short and J 8 bases short, with 14 bases between. The germline V gene encodes CDR1 SGHKS and CDR2 YYEKEE (reference sequence). The CDR3 covers 14 residues. For the CDR3, the DNA is TGTGCCAGCAGCTGGGACCGCCGGGTGGGGGAGCTGTTTTTT. Translated, it gives CASSWDRRVGELFF.

V and J are TRBV19 and TRBJ2-6; 7 nucleotides agree with TRBD2. The ends lost 7 bases at V and 0 bases at J; junction bases unmatched: 6. The germline V gene encodes CDR1 LNHDA and CDR2 SQIVND (reference sequence). The CDR3 extends over 16 amino acids. The CDR3 bases are TGTGCCAGTACCCGTGGGGGGGGCTCTGGGGCCAACGTCCTGACTTTC. Protein sequence: CASTRGGGSGANVLTF.

This chain links TRBV5-1 with TRBJ2-7, with 8 nucleotides matching TRBD1. This CDR3 is 15 amino acids long. Per the germline V gene, CDR1 is SGHRS and CDR2 is YFSETQ. After removal of 5 bases from V and 0 bases from J, the junction contained 7 bases not matched to a gene. The CDR3 here is CASRQGAPSSYEQYF. In DNA form, the CDR3 reads TGCGCCAGCAGGCAGGGGGCCCCGAGCTCCTACGAGCAGTACTTC.

The chain has TRBV9 and TRBJ2-2, with a possible D match to TRBD1 (6 bases). Germline CDR1 reads SGDLS; CDR2 reads YYNGEE. Trimming removed 1 base at V and 6 bases at J, with 22 bases between. This CDR3 has 18 residues. CDR3 loop: CASSVLGNDMGAPGELFF. Written as DNA, the CDR3 is TGTGCCAGCAGCGTATTAGGGAATGACATGGGGGCTCCCGGGGAGCTGTTTTTT.

V gene TRBV19 combines with J gene TRBJ2-7; 8 bases map to TRBD1. Germline V gene lookup returns CDR1 LNHDA and CDR2 SQIVND (reference sequence). The CDR3 has 14 amino acids. With V trimmed by 3 bases and J by 7 bases, 8 bases remained unmatched. The chain's CDR3 is CASSISRGRREQYF. CDR3 coding DNA: TGTGCCAGTAGTATTTCCAGGGGGCGGAGGGAGCAGTACTTC.

The genes are TRBV5-4 and TRBJ2-7; 10 bases map to TRBD1. The CDR3 is made up of 15 amino acids. V gave up 4 bases and J gave up 6 bases; unmatched junction bases: 10. The germline gives CDR1 SGHNT, CDR2 YYREEE (reference sequence). The CDR3 coding sequence is TGTGCCAGCAGCCCTCCGGGGACAGGGGTCCGCGAGCAGTACTTC. It is translated as CASSPPGTGVREQYF.

The rearrangement joins TRBV7-2 to TRBJ1-3, with TRBD1 as a possible D gene (6 bases). The CDR3 length is 17 residues. Trimming cost V 5 bases and J 3 bases, with 20 bases left between them. Germline CDR1 reads SGHTA; CDR2 reads FQGNSA. The CDR3 region has the DNA TGTGCCAGCAGCCGAAACAACAGGGTCTGGTTTGGAAACACCATATATTTT. It codes for CASSRNNRVWFGNTIYF.

This sequence joins TRBV7-9 and TRBJ1-2; D is possibly TRBD1 (6 bases). The germline V and J ends were trimmed by 3 bases and 4 bases, with 15 bases remaining between them. Looked up from germline, CDR1 is SEHNR and CDR2 is FQNEAQ (reference sequence). CDR3 length: 15 amino acids. The CDR3 sequence: CASSFGDGGLYGYTF. In nucleotides, the CDR3 is TGTGCCAGCAGCTTTGGGGACGGGGGGCTCTATGGCTACACCTTC.

This clone was picked up one time. The chain has TRBV2 and TRBJ1-5; D uncertain. From germline, CDR1 is SNHLY and CDR2 FYNNEI. The CDR3 consists of 15 residues. Trimming cost V 3 bases and J 4 bases, with 13 bases left between them. CDR3 coding DNA: TGTGCCAGCAGTGATCGGAGCAGAAAGAATCAGCCCCAGCATTTT. Protein product: CASSDRSRKNQPQHF.

The chain employs TRBV10-1 and TRBJ2-1, with TRBD2 matching 7 bases. This CDR3 contains 14 residues. The V segment lost 0 bases and the J segment 7 bases; nucleotides outside the gene matches: 3. Per the germline V gene, CDR1 is WNHNN and CDR2 is SYGVQD (reference sequence). The CDR3 sequence is CASSESGGWNEQFF. CDR3 bases: TGCGCCAGCAGTGAGTCGGGAGGGTGGAATGAGCAGTTCTTC.

V is TRBV6-1 and J is TRBJ1-2; TRBD1 matches at 8 bases. Germline values: CDR1 MNHNS, CDR2 SASEGT. The CDR3 loop spans 13 amino acids. V lost 4 bases and J lost 4; bases outside the gene matches: 2. The CDR3 nucleotides read TGTGCCAGCAGTGCGGACAGGGCCTATGGCTACACCTTC. Protein sequence: CASSADRAYGYTF.

As for this clone: Other DNA sequences in the same sample also yield this CDR3. V usage is TRBV7-3 and J usage is TRBJ2-7, with TRBD2 identical over 13 bases. The CDR3 covers 15 residues. The germline CDR1 and CDR2 sequences are SGHTA and FQGTGA. The junction had 4 bases not matched to a gene; V was cut back by 2 bases and J by 6 bases. This chain's CDR3 is CASSLGLAGVTEQYF. In nucleotides, the CDR3 is TGTGCCAGCAGCTTAGGACTAGCGGGAGTTACCGAGCAGTACTTC.

The genes are TRBV28 and TRBJ1-2, with D possibly being TRBD1 (6 bases). This CDR3 is 14 amino acids long. In germline, CDR1 is MDHEN, CDR2 SYDVKM. Trimming took 8 bases from V and 0 from J, leaving 13 bases between them. CDR3 region: CASVQGGTNYGYTF. Written as DNA, the CDR3 is TGTGCCAGCGTACAGGGAGGGACTAACTATGGCTACACCTTC.

V gene TRBV9 combines with J gene TRBJ2-7; D may be TRBD1 or TRBD2 (6 bases each). The CDR3 has 16 residues. CDR1 SGDLS and CDR2 YYNGEE come from the germline V gene. V lost 4 bases and J 0 bases, leaving 17 bases between the germline ends. The CDR3 loop is CASSPGPGAGSYEQYF. As DNA, the CDR3 is TGTGCCAGCAGCCCGGGCCCGGGGGCAGGCTCCTACGAGCAGTACTTC.

The chain couples TRBV28 to TRBJ1-3, with D hard to call. The CDR3 has 12 amino acids. V was pared by 5 bases and J by 3 bases, with 5 bases between. Germline V gene data show CDR1 as MDHEN and CDR2 as SYDVKM. The CDR3, as DNA: TGTGCCAGCAGTAGGTTTGGAAACACCATATATTTT. Its translation is CASSRFGNTIYF.

On this clone itself: The sample holds other DNA sequences that translate to the same CDR3. The V gene is TRBV7-9, the J gene TRBJ1-1; D unresolved. The CDR3 is 14 amino acids. With 0 bases removed from V and 0 bases from J, the gap between germline ends came to 5 bases. Germline CDR1 is SEHNR and CDR2 is FQNEAQ (reference sequence). This CDR3 is CASSLAGLNTEAFF. The CDR3, as DNA: TGTGCCAGCAGCTTAGCAGGACTGAACACTGAAGCTTTCTTT. Full variable domain (remainder filled in from reference TRBV7-9 and TRBJ1-1): DTGVSQNPRHKITKRGQNVTFRCDPISEHNRLYWYRQTLGQGPEFLTYFQNEAQLEKSRLLSDRFSAERPKGSFSTLEIQRTEQGDSAMYLCASSLAGLNTEAFFGQGTRLTVV.

The genes are TRBV2 and TRBJ1-4; weak D call: TRBD1 (6 bases). CDR1 SNHLY and CDR2 FYNNEI come from the germline V gene. V lost 6 bases and J lost 4, with 12 bases in between. This CDR3 is 14 amino acids long. The CDR3 sequence is CASRDSMNNEKLFF. In DNA, the CDR3 is TGTGCCAGCAGGGACAGTATGAATAATGAAAAACTGTTTTTT.